These 7 T cell receptor beta chains were all obtained from the same sample, sequenced in a study of metastatic and nonmetastatic thyroid tumors. MiXCR was used by TCRdb to re-call the PCR reads. The sample lists about 92,000 clones, about 16% seen once, with roughly 4% in the top ten. Patients had received no treatment of any kind before thyroid surgery. Sequencing input: blood. These receptors originate from a female donor with papillary thyroid cancer or a benign thyroid nodule (not recorded which). Some clones in this sample may be carry-over from other donors' samples.

The chain uses TRBV7-9 and TRBJ2-2; TRBD1 matches 7 bases. J lost 5 bases, V lost 5 bases, and 2 bases had no gene match. This CDR3 has 13 amino acids. In germline, CDR1 is SEHNR, CDR2 FQNEAQ (reference sequence). CDR3 DNA sequence: TGTGCCAGCAGCGCACAGGGGACCGGGGAGCTGTTTTTT. This gives the protein CASSAQGTGELFF. Full variable domain (rest looked up from reference TRBV7-9 and TRBJ2-2): DTGVSQNPRHKITKRGQNVTFRCDPISEHNRLYWYRQTLGQGPEFLTYFQNEAQLEKSRLLSDRFSAERPKGSFSTLEIQRTEQGDSAMYLCASSAQGTGELFFGEGSRLTVL.

As concerns this clone: The junction differs from germline at one of its ends, possibly a read error. This rearrangement joins TRBV6-1 to TRBJ2-7; TRBD1 or TRBD2 may be the D gene (5 bases each). The V gene's germline CDR1 is MNHNS and CDR2 SASEGT. The CDR3 is made up of 13 amino acids. The CDR3 coding sequence is TGCGCCAGCAGTAGGCTGGGGGCCTACGAGCAGTACTTC. It specifies CASSRLGAYEQYF.

This clone was detected ten times or more. The rearrangement links TRBV7-9 to TRBJ1-6; 9 bases line up with TRBD1. From germline, CDR1 is SEHNR and CDR2 FQNEAQ (reference sequence). V shed 4 bases and J 6 bases; nucleotides not matched to a gene: 4. The CDR3 contains 15 residues. DNA for the CDR3: TGTGCCAGCAGCTGGGACAGGGCCCTTAATTCACCCCTCCACTTT. It yields the protein CASSWDRALNSPLHF.

For this clone: With a much larger clone just one base away, this may be a read error. The rearrangement links TRBV6-1 to TRBJ1-2, with a weak D call TRBD1 (5 bases). Per the germline V gene, CDR1 is MNHNS and CDR2 is SASEGT. Trimming took 4 bases from V and 7 from J, leaving 16 bases between them. This CDR3 region has 14 residues. CDR3 in DNA: TGTGCCAGCAGTGGGGGGGTGGAGGGATGTGGCTACACCTTC. Translating gives CASSGGVEGCGYTF.

This clone was observed at least ten times. This chain connects TRBV20-1 to TRBJ1-1; possible D gene TRBD1, 5 bases. The germline gives CDR1 DFQATT, CDR2 SNEGSKA (reference sequence). The ends were cut back, 2 bases at V and 3 bases at J, with 13 bases in the middle. CDR3 length equals 14 residues. Here the CDR3 DNA reads TGCAGTGCTAGACCCGGACACATGGACACTGAAGCTTTCTTT. This translates into CSARPGHMDTEAFF.

This clone was seen at least ten times. V gene TRBV2 combines with J gene TRBJ1-5, with TRBD1 matching 7 bases. V lost 6 bases, J lost 7 bases, and 12 bases stayed unmatched. CDR3 length: 15 residues. CDR1 and CDR2 from the germline V gene are SNHLY and FYNNEI. This CDR3 reads CASREGDRVHQPQHF. CDR3 nucleotides: TGTGCCAGCAGGGAGGGGGACAGAGTACACCAGCCCCAGCATTTT.

This clone was detected many times. The V and J genes are TRBV2 and TRBJ1-2; D unresolved. CDR3 length: 11 amino acids. V lost 10 bases to trimming and J lost 1 base, with 7 bases between them. Looked up from germline, CDR1 is SNHLY and CDR2 is FYNNEI. The DNA of the CDR3 is TGTGCCACCGACGGTAACTATGGCTACACCTTC. Its translation is CATDGNYGYTF. The full variable domain, its missing parts supplied by reference TRBV2 and TRBJ1-2, is EPEVTQTPSHQVTQMGQEVILRCVPISNHLYFYWYRQILGQKVEFLVSFYNNEISEKSEIFDDQFSVERPDGSNFTLKIRSTKLEDSAMYFCATDGNYGYTFGSGTRLTVV.